Below are 5 T cell receptor beta chains sequenced from a single sample in a study of blood T cell repertoires in COVID-19. Here immunoSEQ multiplex PCR was the method, and the copy in TCRdb shows in-frame clones only, minus some. This table has approximately 240,000 clones, roughly 80% appearing once. The source material was PBMCs or T cells enriched from blood (not recorded which). These receptors originate from a woman aged 40 to 49 with acute COVID-19.

This rearrangement joins TRBV5-6 to TRBJ2-2; tentatively, D is TRBD1 (5 bases). Germline values: CDR1 SGHDT, CDR2 YYEEEE. The V end was cut by 1 base, the J end by 4 bases, with 23 bases between. The CDR3 spans 19 residues. The CDR3 DNA follows: TGTGCCAGCAGCTTGAAGAGACTCCAGGGAAAGTTCCCCACCGGGGAGCTGTTTTTT. This translates into CASSLKRLQGKFPTGELFF.

The V gene is TRBV6-1, the J gene TRBJ1-5; unclear D gene. Germline V gene data show CDR1 as MNHNS and CDR2 as SASEGT. V was clipped by 2 bases and J by 2 bases, with 4 bases between them. There are 13 residues in the CDR3. The CDR3 sequence: CASSEIGNQPQHF. The CDR3 DNA follows: TGTGCCAGCAGTGAAATCGGCAATCAGCCCCAGCATTTT.

Of note for this clone: An end of the junction differs from the germline gene, which may be a read error. This chain connects TRBV28 to TRBJ2-7, with a tentative D call TRBD1 (6 bases). The CDR3 extends over 11 amino acids. CDR1 and CDR2 from the germline V gene are MDHEN and SYDVKM. The CDR3: CASSFSRDKHF. CDR3 DNA: TGTGCCAGCAGTTTTTCCCGGGACAAACACTTC.

This rearrangement joins TRBV11-2 to TRBJ2-1; 7 nucleotides align to TRBD1. The CDR3 covers 13 residues. After removal of 6 bases from V and 8 bases from J, the junction contained 7 bases not matched to a gene. The germline gives CDR1 SGHAT, CDR2 FQNNGV. The CDR3 region has the DNA TGTGCCAGCAGGACGGGGACAGCGCATGAGCAGTTCTTC. As protein: CASRTGTAHEQFF.

This clone was picked up one time. The chain joins TRBV24-1 to TRBJ2-1, with D possibly TRBD1 on 6 matching bases. With 6 bases removed from V and 4 bases from J, the gap between germline ends came to 9 bases. CDR1 is KGHDR and CDR2 is SFDVKD in the germline V gene. The CDR3 consists of 13 residues. DNA for the CDR3: TGTGCCACCAGTCCTGGACAGTACAATGAGCAGTTCTTC. Its translation: CATSPGQYNEQFF.